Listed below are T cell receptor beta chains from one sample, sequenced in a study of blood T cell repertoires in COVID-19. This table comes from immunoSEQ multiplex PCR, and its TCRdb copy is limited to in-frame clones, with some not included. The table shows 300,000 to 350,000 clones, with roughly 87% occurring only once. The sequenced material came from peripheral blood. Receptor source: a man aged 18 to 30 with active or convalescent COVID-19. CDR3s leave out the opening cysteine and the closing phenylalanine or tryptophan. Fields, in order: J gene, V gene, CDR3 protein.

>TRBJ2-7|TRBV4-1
ASSQSRQGPYEQY
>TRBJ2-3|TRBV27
ASRTGGRDTQY
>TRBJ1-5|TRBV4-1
ASSQDFVGGMQPQH
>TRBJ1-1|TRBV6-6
ASTWTGEGTEAF
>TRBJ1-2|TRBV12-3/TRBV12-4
ASSPGLVDGYT
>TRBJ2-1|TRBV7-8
ASSPRGTYNEQF
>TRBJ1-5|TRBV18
ASSPAGGFSQPQH
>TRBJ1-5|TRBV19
ASSTPGSGNQPQH
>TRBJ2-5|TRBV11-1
ASSAQVQETQY
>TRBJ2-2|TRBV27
ASSLFGGSNTGELF
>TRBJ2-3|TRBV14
ASSQDRADTQY
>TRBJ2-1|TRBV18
ASSPFRGGAGNEQF
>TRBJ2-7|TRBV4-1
ASSPGFMASYEQY
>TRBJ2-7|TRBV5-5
ASSRSGSSYEQY
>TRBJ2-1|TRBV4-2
ASSQDTSGSYNEQF
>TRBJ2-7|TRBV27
ASSPGLAYEQY
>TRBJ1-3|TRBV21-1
ASSEPTGFSGNTIY
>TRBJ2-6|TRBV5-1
ASSPLAGGPSSGANVLT
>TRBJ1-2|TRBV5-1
ASSLLVGGSNYGYT
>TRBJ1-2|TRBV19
ASSPSGGGAVYGYT
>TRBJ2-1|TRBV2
ASSGRDAYNEQF
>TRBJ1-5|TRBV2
ASMGNDQPQH
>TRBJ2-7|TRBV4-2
ASSQDHGGVDEQY
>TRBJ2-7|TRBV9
ASSVTPSGALWEQY
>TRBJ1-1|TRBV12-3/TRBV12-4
ASSSSDRGRAF
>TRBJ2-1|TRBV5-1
ASSLLGGYEQF
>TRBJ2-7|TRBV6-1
ASSERQSYEQY
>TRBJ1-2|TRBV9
ASQEVDYGYT
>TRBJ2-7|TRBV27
ASSPRASGRGAYEQY
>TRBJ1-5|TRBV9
ASSPTGGEGFSSQH
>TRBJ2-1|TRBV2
ASPGVYNEQF
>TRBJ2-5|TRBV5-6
ASSLDRSVTQY
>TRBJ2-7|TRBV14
ASSHPGTGTYEQY
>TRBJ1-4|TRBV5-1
ASSLGQGVRNEKLF
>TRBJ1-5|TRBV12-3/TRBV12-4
ASSSQGWPQH
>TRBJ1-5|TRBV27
ASSLRGPNQPQH
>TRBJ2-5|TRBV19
ASSIITSGTETQY
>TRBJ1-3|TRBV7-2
ASSFKTVSSGNTIY
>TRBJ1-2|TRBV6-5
ASSYSRGNYGYT
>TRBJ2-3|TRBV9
ASSPRTSGVTDTQY
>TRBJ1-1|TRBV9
ASSVPRTSRGTEAF
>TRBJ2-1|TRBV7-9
ASSFGISSYNEQF
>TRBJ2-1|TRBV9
ASSASVGLAGGTYNEQF
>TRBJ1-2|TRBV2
ASTSSAHVNYGYT
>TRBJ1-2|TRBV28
ASRQQGENYGYT
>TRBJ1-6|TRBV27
ASNSGGAYSPLH
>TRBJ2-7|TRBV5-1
ASSLAGGVSYEQY
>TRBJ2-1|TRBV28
ASSATVLVLSYNEQF
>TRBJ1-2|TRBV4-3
ASSQVTGGKGYGYT
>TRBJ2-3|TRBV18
ASSPGTDPVYTQY
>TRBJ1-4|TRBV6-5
ASTRTSGSYEKLF
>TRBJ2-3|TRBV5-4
ASSSGTAGVPDTQY
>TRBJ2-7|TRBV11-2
ASSSRKTGNYEQY
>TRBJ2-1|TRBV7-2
ASSLGGTGLYNEQF
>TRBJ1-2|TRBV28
ASNSVTGYT
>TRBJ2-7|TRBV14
ASSQESGNYEQY
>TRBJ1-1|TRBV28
ASSSSRQGLPEAF
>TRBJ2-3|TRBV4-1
ASSQSRVLAGSADTQY
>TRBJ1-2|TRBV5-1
ASSFQYPDRDYGYT